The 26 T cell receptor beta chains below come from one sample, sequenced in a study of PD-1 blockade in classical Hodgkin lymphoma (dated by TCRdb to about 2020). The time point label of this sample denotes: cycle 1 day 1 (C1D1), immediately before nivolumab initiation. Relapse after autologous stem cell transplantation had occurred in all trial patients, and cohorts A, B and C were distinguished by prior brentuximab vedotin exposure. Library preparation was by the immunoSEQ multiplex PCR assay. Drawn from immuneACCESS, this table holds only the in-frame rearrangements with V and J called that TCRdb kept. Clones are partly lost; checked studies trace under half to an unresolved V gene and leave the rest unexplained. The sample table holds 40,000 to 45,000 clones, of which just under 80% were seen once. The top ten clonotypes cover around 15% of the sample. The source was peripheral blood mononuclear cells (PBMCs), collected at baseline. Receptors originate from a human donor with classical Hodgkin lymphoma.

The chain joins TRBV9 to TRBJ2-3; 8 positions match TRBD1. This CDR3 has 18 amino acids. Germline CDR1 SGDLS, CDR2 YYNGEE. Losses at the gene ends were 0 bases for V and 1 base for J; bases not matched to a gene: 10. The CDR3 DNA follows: TGTGCCAGCAGCGTAGATCCCACGGGACAGGCGGGCACAGATACGCAGTATTTT. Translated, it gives CASSVDPTGQAGTDTQYF.

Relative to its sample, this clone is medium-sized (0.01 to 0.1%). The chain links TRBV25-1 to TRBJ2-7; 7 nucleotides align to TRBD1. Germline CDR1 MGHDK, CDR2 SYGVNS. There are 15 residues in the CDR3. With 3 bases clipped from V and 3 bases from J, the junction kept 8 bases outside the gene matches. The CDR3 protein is CASSEGDRTDYEQYF. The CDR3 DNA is TGTGCCAGCAGTGAGGGGGACAGAACAGACTACGAGCAGTACTTC.

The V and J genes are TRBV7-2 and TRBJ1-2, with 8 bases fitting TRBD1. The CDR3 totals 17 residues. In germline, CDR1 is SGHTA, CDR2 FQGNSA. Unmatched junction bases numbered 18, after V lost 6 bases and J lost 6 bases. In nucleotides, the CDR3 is TGTGCCAGCAGGTCAACCGGGGACAGGACCAAGGGCCATGGCTACACCTTC. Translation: CASRSTGDRTKGHGYTF.

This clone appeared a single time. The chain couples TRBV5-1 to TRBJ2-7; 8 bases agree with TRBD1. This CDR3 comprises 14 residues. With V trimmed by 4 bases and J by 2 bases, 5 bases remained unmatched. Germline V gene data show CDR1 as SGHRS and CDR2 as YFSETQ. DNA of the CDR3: TGCGCCAGCAGCGACGACAGGGGCCCCTACGAGCAGTACTTC. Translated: CASSDDRGPYEQYF.

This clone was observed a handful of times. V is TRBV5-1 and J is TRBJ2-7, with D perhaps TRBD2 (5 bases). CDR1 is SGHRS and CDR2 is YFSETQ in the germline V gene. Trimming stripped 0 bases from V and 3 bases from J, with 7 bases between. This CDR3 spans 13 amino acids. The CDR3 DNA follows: TGCGCCAGCAGCTTGGGGAGCGGCTACGAGCAGTACTTC. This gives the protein CASSLGSGYEQYF.

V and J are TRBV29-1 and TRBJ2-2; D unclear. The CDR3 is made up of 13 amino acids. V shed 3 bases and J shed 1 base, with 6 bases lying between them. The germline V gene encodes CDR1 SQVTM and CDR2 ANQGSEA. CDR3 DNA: TGCAGCGTTGATCTCCAGAACACCGGGGAGCTGTTTTTT. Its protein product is CSVDLQNTGELFF.

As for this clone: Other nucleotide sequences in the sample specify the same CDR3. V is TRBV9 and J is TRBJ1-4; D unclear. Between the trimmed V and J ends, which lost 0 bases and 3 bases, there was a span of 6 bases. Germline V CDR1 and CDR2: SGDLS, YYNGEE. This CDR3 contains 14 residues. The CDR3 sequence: CASSVGGSNEKLFF. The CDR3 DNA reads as TGTGCCAGCAGCGTAGGGGGTTCTAATGAAAAACTGTTTTTT.

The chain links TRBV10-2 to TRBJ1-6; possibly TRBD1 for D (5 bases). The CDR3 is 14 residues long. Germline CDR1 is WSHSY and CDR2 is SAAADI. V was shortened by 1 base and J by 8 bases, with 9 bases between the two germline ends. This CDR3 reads CASSEWGRDSPLHF. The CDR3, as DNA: TGCGCCAGCAGTGAGTGGGGACGGGATTCACCCCTCCACTTT.

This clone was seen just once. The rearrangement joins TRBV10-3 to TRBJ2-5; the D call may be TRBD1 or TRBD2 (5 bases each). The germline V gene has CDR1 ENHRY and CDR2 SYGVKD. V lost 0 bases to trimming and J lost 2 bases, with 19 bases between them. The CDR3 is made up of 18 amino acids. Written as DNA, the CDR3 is TGTGCCATCAGTGAGTCGGGCAGGGAATCTGGGGGTCAAGAGACCCAGTACTTC. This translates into CAISESGRESGGQETQYF.

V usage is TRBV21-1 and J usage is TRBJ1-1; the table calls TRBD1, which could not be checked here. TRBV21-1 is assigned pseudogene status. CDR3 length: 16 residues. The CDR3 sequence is CASSAKTRGKNTEAFF. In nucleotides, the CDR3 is TGTGCCAGCAGCGCGAAAACCAGGGGTAAGAACACTGAAGCTTTCTTT.

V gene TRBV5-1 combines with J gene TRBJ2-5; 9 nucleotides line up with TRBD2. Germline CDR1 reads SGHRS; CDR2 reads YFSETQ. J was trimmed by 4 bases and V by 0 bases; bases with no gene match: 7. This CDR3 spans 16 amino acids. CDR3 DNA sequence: TGCGCCAGCAGCTTGGAGGGGACTAGCCCCACAGAGACCCAGTACTTC. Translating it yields CASSLEGTSPTETQYF.

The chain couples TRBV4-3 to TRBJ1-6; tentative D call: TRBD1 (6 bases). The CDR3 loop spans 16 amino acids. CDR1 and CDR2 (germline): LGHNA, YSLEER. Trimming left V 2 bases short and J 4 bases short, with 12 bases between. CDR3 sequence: CASSQWGLQYNSPLHF. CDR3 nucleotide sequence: TGCGCCAGCAGCCAATGGGGGCTACAGTATAATTCACCCCTCCACTTT.

The DNA of the CDR3 is TGTGCCAGCAGCTCAACCTCGGATGGAAACACCATATATTTT. It specifies CASSSTSDGNTIYF. V and J are TRBV7-9 and TRBJ1-3; no clear D gene. From germline, CDR1 is SEHNR and CDR2 FQNEAQ (reference sequence). V lost 4 bases and J lost 3, with 10 bases in between. This CDR3 comprises 14 residues.

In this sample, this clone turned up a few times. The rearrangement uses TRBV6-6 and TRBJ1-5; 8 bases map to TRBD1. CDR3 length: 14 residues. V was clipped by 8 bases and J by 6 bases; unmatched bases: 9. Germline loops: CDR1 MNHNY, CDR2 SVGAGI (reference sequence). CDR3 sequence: CASLDRDEGQPQHF. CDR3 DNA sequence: TGTGCCAGCTTGGACAGGGATGAAGGTCAGCCCCAGCATTTT.

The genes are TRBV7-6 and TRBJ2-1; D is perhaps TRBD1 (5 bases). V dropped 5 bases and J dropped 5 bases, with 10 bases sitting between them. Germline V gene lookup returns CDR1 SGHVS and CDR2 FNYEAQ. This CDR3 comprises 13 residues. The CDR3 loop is CASSPSQDNEQFF. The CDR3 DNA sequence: TGTGCCAGCAGCCCCTCACAGGACAATGAGCAGTTCTTC.

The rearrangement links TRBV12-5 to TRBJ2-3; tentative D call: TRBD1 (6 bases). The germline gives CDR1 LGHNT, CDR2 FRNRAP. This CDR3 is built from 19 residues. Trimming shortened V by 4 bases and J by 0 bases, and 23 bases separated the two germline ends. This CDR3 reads CASGYRTLPQGGSTDTQYF. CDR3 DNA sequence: TGTGCTAGTGGTTACCGGACCCTCCCACAGGGCGGGAGCACAGATACGCAGTATTTT.

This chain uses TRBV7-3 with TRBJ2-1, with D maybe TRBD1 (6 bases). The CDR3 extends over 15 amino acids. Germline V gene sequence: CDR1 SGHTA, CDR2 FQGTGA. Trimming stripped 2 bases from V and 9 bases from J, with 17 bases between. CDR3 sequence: CASSLGGLQSLEQFF. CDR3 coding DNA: TGTGCCAGCAGCTTAGGGGGCCTGCAGTCACTTGAGCAGTTCTTC.

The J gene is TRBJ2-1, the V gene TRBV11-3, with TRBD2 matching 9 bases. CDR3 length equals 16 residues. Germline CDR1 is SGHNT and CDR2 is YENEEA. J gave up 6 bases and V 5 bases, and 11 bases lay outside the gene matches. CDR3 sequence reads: CASSIQGLAGSNEQFF. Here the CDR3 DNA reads TGTGCCAGCAGCATACAGGGACTAGCCGGTTCCAATGAGCAGTTCTTC.

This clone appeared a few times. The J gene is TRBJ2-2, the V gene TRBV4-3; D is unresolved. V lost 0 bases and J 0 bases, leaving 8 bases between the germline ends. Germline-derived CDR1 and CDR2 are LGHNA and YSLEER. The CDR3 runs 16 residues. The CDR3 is CASSQDISSNTGELFF. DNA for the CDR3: TGCGCCAGCAGCCAAGACATTAGCTCGAACACCGGGGAGCTGTTTTTT.

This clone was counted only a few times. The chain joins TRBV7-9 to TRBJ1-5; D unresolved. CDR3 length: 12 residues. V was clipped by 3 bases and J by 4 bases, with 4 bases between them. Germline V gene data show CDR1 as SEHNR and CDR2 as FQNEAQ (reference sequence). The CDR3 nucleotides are TGTGCCAGCAGCTTGGGGAATCAGCCCCAGCATTTT. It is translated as CASSLGNQPQHF.

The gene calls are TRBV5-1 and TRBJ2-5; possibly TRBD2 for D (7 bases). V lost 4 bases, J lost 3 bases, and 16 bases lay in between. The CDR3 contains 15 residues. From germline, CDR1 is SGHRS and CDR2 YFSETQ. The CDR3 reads CASSRGGGAEETQYF. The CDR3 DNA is TGCGCCAGCAGCCGAGGGGGGGGCGCGGAAGAGACCCAGTACTTC.

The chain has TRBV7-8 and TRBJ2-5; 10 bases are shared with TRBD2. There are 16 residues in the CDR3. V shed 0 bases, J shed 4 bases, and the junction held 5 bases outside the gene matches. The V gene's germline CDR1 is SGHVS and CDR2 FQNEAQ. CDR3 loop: CASSLASSGGAETQYF. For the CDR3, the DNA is TGTGCCAGCAGCTTAGCGTCTAGCGGGGGTGCAGAGACCCAGTACTTC.

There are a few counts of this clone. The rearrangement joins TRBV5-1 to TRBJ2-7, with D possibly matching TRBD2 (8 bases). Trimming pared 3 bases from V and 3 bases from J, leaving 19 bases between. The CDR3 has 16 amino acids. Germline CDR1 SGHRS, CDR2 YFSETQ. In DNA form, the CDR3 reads TGCGCCAGCAGCTCGTATCGGGAGGGGGCGGGCTACGAGCAGTACTTC. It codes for CASSSYREGAGYEQYF. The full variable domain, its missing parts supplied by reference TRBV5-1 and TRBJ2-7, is KAGVTQTPRYLIKTRGQQVTLSCSPISGHRSVSWYQQTPGQGLQFLFEYFSETQRNKGNFPGRFSGRQFSNSRSEMNVSTLELGDSALYLCASSSYREGAGYEQYFGPGTRLTVT.

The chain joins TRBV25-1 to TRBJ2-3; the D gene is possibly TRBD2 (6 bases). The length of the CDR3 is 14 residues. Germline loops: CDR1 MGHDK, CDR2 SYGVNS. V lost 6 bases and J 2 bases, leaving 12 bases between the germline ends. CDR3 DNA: TGTGCCAGCAGGGCCCGGACTACCACAGATACGCAGTATTTT. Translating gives CASRARTTTDTQYF.

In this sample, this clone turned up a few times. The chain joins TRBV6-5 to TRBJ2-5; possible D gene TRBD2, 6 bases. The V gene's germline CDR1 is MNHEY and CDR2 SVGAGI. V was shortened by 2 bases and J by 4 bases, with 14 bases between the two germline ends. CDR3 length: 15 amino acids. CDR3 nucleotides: TGTGCCAGCAGTTACGACACTAGCTTGTCAGAGACCCAGTACTTC. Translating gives CASSYDTSLSETQYF.

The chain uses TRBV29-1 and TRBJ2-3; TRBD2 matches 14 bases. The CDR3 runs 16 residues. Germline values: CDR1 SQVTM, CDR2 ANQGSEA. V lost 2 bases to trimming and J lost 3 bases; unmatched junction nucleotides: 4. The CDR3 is CSVEPGTSGGTDTQYF. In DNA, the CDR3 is TGCAGCGTTGAACCCGGGACTAGCGGGGGTACAGATACGCAGTATTTT.